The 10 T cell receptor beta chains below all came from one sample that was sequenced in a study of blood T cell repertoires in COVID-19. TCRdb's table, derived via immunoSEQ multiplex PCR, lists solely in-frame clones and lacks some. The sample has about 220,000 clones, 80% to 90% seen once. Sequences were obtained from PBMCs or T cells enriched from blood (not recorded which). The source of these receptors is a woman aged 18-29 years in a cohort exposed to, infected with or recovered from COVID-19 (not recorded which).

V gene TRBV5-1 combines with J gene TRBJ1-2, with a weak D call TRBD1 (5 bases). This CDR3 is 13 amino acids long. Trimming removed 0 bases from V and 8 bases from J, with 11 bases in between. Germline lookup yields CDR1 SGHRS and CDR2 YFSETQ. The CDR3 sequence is CASSLDGAGGYTF. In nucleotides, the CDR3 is TGCGCCAGCAGCTTGGACGGGGCGGGAGGCTACACCTTC.

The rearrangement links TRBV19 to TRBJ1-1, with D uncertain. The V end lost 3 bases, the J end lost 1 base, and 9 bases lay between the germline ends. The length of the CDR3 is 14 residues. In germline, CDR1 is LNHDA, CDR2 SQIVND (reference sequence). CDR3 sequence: CASSIMAGNTEAFF. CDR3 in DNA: TGTGCCAGTAGTATTATGGCAGGGAACACTGAAGCTTTCTTT.

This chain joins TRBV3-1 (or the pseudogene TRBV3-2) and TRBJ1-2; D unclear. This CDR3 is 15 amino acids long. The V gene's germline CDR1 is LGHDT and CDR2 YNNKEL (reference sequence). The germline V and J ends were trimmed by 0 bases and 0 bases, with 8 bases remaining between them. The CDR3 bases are TGTGCCAGCAGCCAAGAGACGGGAGCTAACTATGGCTACACCTTC. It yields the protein CASSQETGANYGYTF.

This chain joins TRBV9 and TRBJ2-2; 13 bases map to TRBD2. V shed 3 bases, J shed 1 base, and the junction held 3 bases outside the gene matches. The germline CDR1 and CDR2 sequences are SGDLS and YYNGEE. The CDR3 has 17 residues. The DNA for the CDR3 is TGTGCCAGCAGCGGCCGACTAGCGGGAGGGAACACCGGGGAGCTGTTTTTT. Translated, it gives CASSGRLAGGNTGELFF.

CDR3 bases: TGTGCCAGTAGTAACAGAGCGCGGGGAGTCCCTGAAGCTTTCTTT. This codes for CASSNRARGVPEAFF. V usage is TRBV19 and J usage is TRBJ1-1; D gene ambiguous. Looked up from germline, CDR1 is LNHDA and CDR2 is SQIVND (reference sequence). This CDR3 is built from 15 residues. V lost 4 bases and J lost 6, with 18 bases in between. Drawing the rest from reference TRBV19 and TRBJ1-1, the complete variable domain is DGGITQSPKYLFRKEGQNVTLSCEQNLNHDAMYWYRQDPGQGLRLIYYSQIVNDFQKGDIAEGYSVSREKKESFPLTVTSAQKNPTAFYLCASSNRARGVPEAFFGQGTRLTVV.

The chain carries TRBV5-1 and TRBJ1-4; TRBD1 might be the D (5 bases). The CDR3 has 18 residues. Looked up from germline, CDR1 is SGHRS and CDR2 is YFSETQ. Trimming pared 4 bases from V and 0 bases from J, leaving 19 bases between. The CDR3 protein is CASSLKAGGGATNEKLFF. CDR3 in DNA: TGCGCCAGCAGCCTCAAAGCGGGGGGTGGCGCAACTAATGAAAAACTGTTTTTT.

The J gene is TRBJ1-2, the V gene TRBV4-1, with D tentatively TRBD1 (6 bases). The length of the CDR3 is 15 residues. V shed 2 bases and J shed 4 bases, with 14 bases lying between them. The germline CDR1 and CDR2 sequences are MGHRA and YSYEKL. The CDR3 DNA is TGCGCCAGCAGCCAACGTCAACAGGGCCTCTATGGCTACACCTTC. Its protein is CASSQRQQGLYGYTF.

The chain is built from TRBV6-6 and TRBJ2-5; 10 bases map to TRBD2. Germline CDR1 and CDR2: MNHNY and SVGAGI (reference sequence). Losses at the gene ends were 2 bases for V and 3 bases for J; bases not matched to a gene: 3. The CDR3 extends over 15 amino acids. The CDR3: CASSYPGLAEETQYF. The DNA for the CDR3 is TGTGCCAGCAGTTACCCCGGACTAGCGGAAGAGACCCAGTACTTC.

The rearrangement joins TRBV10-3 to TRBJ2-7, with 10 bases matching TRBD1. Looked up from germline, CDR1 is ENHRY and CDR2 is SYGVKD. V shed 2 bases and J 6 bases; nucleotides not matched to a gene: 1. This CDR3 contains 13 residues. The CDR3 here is CAISERTGGEQYF. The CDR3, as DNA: TGTGCCATCAGTGAGCGGACAGGGGGCGAGCAGTACTTC.

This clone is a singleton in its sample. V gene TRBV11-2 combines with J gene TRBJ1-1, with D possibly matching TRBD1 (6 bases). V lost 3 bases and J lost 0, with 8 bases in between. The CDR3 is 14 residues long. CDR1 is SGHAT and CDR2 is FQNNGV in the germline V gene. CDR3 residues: CASSLGGLNTEAFF. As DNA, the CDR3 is TGTGCCAGCAGCTTGGGGGGGCTGAACACTGAAGCTTTCTTT.